These 31 T cell receptor beta chains originate from one sample sequenced in a study of blood T cell repertoires in COVID-19. TCRdb keeps only in-frame clones here, not all; method: immunoSEQ multiplex PCR. The repertoire includes over 200,000 clones, around 89% of them detected once, and roughly 2.7% sits in the top ten. The sequencing input was peripheral blood. The receptors originated from a man between 25 and 39 years old with COVID-19, enrolled during active disease.

J is TRBJ2-1 and V is TRBV19; a weak D match, TRBD1 (5 bases). V was pared by 3 bases and J by 10 bases, with 16 bases between. The CDR3 contains 14 residues. Germline values: CDR1 LNHDA, CDR2 SQIVND (reference sequence). Here the CDR3 DNA reads TGTGCCAGTAGTATGGGGCAGGGCGAAAGGGAGCAGTTCTTC. It is translated as CASSMGQGEREQFF.

This sequence joins TRBV7-8 and TRBJ2-2; 8 bases line up with TRBD1. V was clipped by 8 bases and J by 6 bases; unmatched bases: 14. Germline V lookup: CDR1 SGHVS, CDR2 FQNEAQ. The CDR3 length is 16 residues. The CDR3 DNA reads as TGTGCCAGCGCCGGGCCAGGGGGCGACTTCCCCGGGGAGCTGTTTTTT. This encodes CASAGPGGDFPGELFF.

J is TRBJ2-7 and V is TRBV7-2, with 11 bases matching TRBD2. V was pared by 1 base and J by 6 bases, with 11 bases of the junction left unmatched. This CDR3 has 17 amino acids. Germline CDR1 SGHTA, CDR2 FQGNSA. The CDR3 sequence is CASSLGTSGSRGLEQYF. The CDR3 DNA is TGTGCCAGCAGCTTAGGGACTAGCGGGTCGAGGGGCCTCGAGCAGTACTTC.

The chain employs TRBV27 and TRBJ1-5; D is undetermined. The CDR3 runs 14 residues. CDR1 and CDR2 (germline): MNHEY, SMNVEV (reference sequence). Trimming pared 2 bases from V and 2 bases from J, leaving 7 bases between. The CDR3 sequence: CASSLDGGNQPQHF. CDR3 nucleotide sequence: TGTGCCAGCAGTTTAGACGGGGGCAATCAGCCCCAGCATTTT.

The chain carries TRBV19 and TRBJ2-3, with 16 bases identical to TRBD2. CDR1 is LNHDA and CDR2 is SQIVND in the germline V gene (reference sequence). CDR3 length: 17 amino acids. V was clipped by 4 bases and J by 3 bases; unmatched bases: 4. In DNA, the CDR3 is TGTGCCAGTAGTAAGGGACTAGCGGGAGGGCCTACAGATACGCAGTATTTT. Its protein is CASSKGLAGGPTDTQYF. Supplemented by reference TRBV19 and TRBJ2-3, the full variable domain reads DGGITQSPKYLFRKEGQNVTLSCEQNLNHDAMYWYRQDPGQGLRLIYYSQIVNDFQKGDIAEGYSVSREKKESFPLTVTSAQKNPTAFYLCASSKGLAGGPTDTQYFGPGTRLTVL.

The rearrangement links TRBV18 to TRBJ2-1, with TRBD1 as a possible D gene (6 bases). Germline V gene lookup returns CDR1 KGHSH and CDR2 LQKENI. The CDR3 is 15 amino acids. Trimming took off 3 bases at V and 6 bases at J, with 15 bases between the two ends. This chain's CDR3 is CASSPPGQPGNEQFF. DNA for the CDR3: TGTGCCAGCTCACCTCCCGGACAGCCCGGCAATGAGCAGTTCTTC.

This clone was counted between two and nine times. The CDR3 loop reads CASSLGGVNTEAFF. The CDR3 DNA reads as TGTGCCAGCAGCTTGGGAGGTGTGAACACTGAAGCTTTCTTT. J is TRBJ1-1 and V is TRBV5-4; D uncertain. This CDR3 comprises 14 residues. V dropped 0 bases and J dropped 0 bases, with 6 bases sitting between them. Germline V CDR1 and CDR2: SGHNT, YYREEE (reference sequence).

Details on this clone: The same CDR3 arises from other DNA sequences in this sample as well. The rearrangement uses TRBV5-1 and TRBJ1-5, with D perhaps matching TRBD1 (5 bases). The CDR3 extends over 14 amino acids. In germline, CDR1 is SGHRS, CDR2 YFSETQ. Trimming cost V 0 bases and J 4 bases, with 8 bases left between them. The CDR3 spells CASSLAGGNQPQHF. The CDR3 DNA is TGCGCCAGCAGCTTGGCCGGGGGGAATCAGCCCCAGCATTTT.

This sequence joins TRBV7-8 and TRBJ1-1; 8 nucleotides agree with TRBD1. After removal of 4 bases from V and 1 base from J, the junction contained 5 bases not matched to a gene. Germline V CDR1 and CDR2: SGHVS, FQNEAQ. The CDR3 sequence is 15 residues long. The CDR3 DNA reads as TGTGCCAGCAGCTGGGGAGGACAGGGGAACACTGAAGCTTTCTTT. It yields the protein CASSWGGQGNTEAFF. Looking up the rest from reference TRBV7-8 and TRBJ1-1 gives the full variable domain: GAGVSQSPRYKVAKRGQDVALRCDPISGHVSLFWYQQALGQGPEFLTYFQNEAQLDKSGLPSDRFFAERPEGSVSTLKIQRTQQEDSAVYLCASSWGGQGNTEAFFGQGTRLTVV.

As for this clone: At one end, the junction sequence differs from germline, possibly due to a read error. This chain uses TRBV20-1 with TRBJ2-1; weak D call: TRBD2 (6 bases). Germline V gene lookup returns CDR1 DFQATT and CDR2 SNEGSKA (reference sequence). There are 12 residues in the CDR3. CDR3 sequence (DNA): TGCAGTGCTAGTACAAGTTCGGCAGGGAGGATCTTC. Protein sequence: CSASTSSAGRIF.

This clone was seen once. The chain recombines TRBV3-1 (or the pseudogene TRBV3-2) with TRBJ1-6, with D unclear. The CDR3 length is 16 residues. Per germline, CDR1 LGHDT and CDR2 YNNKEL (reference sequence). The V end was cut by 2 bases, the J end by 0 bases, with 8 bases between. CDR3 sequence (DNA): TGTGCCAGCAGCCAATTAAGTAGCTCCTATAATTCACCCCTCCACTTT. It codes for CASSQLSSSYNSPLHF.

The V gene is TRBV18, the J gene TRBJ1-2; the D gene is possibly TRBD1 (6 bases). There are 16 residues in the CDR3. Looked up from germline, CDR1 is KGHSH and CDR2 is LQKENI. Trimming took 0 bases from V and 4 from J, leaving 15 bases between them. CDR3 DNA: TGTGCCAGCTCACCACCGGACCGGACAGACTCCTATGGCTACACCTTC. Protein sequence: CASSPPDRTDSYGYTF. The entire variable domain, with the rest obtained from reference TRBV18 and TRBJ1-2, is as follows: NAGVMQNPRHLVRRRGQEARLRCSPMKGHSHVYWYRQLPEEGLKFMVYLQKENIIDESGMPKERFSAEFPKEGPSILRIQQVVRGDSAAYFCASSPPDRTDSYGYTFGSGTRLTVV.

CDR3 sequence: CASSLINSNQPQHF. The CDR3 DNA sequence: TGTGCCAGCAGCCTAATAAATAGCAATCAGCCCCAGCATTTT. The rearrangement joins TRBV7-9 to TRBJ1-5, with D unresolved. The CDR3 runs 14 residues. V lost 5 bases and J 0 bases, leaving 8 bases between the germline ends. The germline gives CDR1 SEHNR, CDR2 FQNEAQ (reference sequence). The whole variable domain, filled in from reference TRBV7-9 and TRBJ1-5, reads DTGVSQNPRHKITKRGQNVTFRCDPISEHNRLYWYRQTLGQGPEFLTYFQNEAQLEKSRLLSDRFSAERPKGSFSTLEIQRTEQGDSAMYLCASSLINSNQPQHFGDGTRLSIL.

The chain employs TRBV27 and TRBJ2-1; no clear D. The germline V gene has CDR1 MNHEY and CDR2 SMNVEV (reference sequence). CDR3 size: 11 residues. V was cut by 5 bases and J by 9 bases, with 8 bases left in between. The CDR3 loop is CASSQRSEQFF. CDR3 nucleotide sequence: TGTGCCAGCAGTCAGCGATCTGAGCAGTTCTTC.

V usage is TRBV12-5 and J usage is TRBJ2-1, with 10 positions matching TRBD2. The CDR3 is 17 amino acids. Unmatched junction bases numbered 10, after V lost 2 bases and J lost 6 bases. Germline V lookup: CDR1 LGHNT, CDR2 FRNRAP. The CDR3 is CASGLYGSGRAGNEQFF. In DNA, the CDR3 is TGTGCTAGTGGTTTGTACGGGAGCGGGAGGGCCGGCAATGAGCAGTTCTTC.

The V call is TRBV5-8, the J call TRBJ1-5; the match to TRBD1 covers 9 bases. Losses at the gene ends were 7 bases for V and 1 base for J; bases not matched to a gene: 9. The CDR3 is made up of 16 amino acids. Germline loops: CDR1 SGHTS, CDR2 YDEGEE. The DNA of the CDR3 is TGTGCCAGCGTTGGGGGACAGGGAATAAGCAATCAGCCCCAGCATTTT. Translation: CASVGGQGISNQPQHF.

J is TRBJ2-1 and V is TRBV19; 8 bases align to TRBD2. J gave up 6 bases and V 4 bases, and 11 bases lay outside the gene matches. This CDR3 comprises 16 residues. Germline V lookup: CDR1 LNHDA, CDR2 SQIVND (reference sequence). The CDR3 here is CASSTTSGRTGNEQFF. The CDR3, as DNA: TGTGCCAGTAGTACCACTAGCGGCAGAACGGGCAATGAGCAGTTCTTC. The full variable domain, its missing parts supplied by reference TRBV19 and TRBJ2-1, is DGGITQSPKYLFRKEGQNVTLSCEQNLNHDAMYWYRQDPGQGLRLIYYSQIVNDFQKGDIAEGYSVSREKKESFPLTVTSAQKNPTAFYLCASSTTSGRTGNEQFFGPGTRLTVL.

The V call is TRBV4-2, the J call TRBJ1-2, with 7 bases aligning to TRBD1. After removal of 0 bases from V and 4 bases from J, the junction contained 2 bases not matched to a gene. The CDR3 totals 14 residues. From germline, CDR1 is LGHNA and CDR2 YNFKEQ. The CDR3 nucleotides are TGTGCCAGCAGCCAAGATCAGGGGGGCTATGGCTACACCTTC. As protein: CASSQDQGGYGYTF.

The V gene is TRBV27, the J gene TRBJ2-7, with 9 bases aligning to TRBD1. The V gene end was trimmed by 6 bases and the J gene end by 7 bases; junction bases not matched to a gene: 13. Germline CDR1 is MNHEY and CDR2 is SMNVEV (reference sequence). This CDR3 is 15 amino acids long. The CDR3 sequence: CASSPLSLGQGEQYF. The DNA for the CDR3 is TGTGCCAGCAGCCCCCTCTCTCTCGGACAGGGGGAGCAGTACTTC.

The chain has TRBV28 and TRBJ1-2, with 10 bases identical to TRBD1. Trimming cost V 6 bases and J 0 bases; bases outside gene matches: 4. The V gene's germline CDR1 is MDHEN and CDR2 SYDVKM. The CDR3 runs to 15 residues. CDR3 residues: CASRLTGGANYGYTF. CDR3 in DNA: TGTGCCAGCAGACTGACAGGGGGCGCTAACTATGGCTACACCTTC.

The V gene is TRBV24-1, the J gene TRBJ2-1; TRBD2 is a possible D gene (6 bases). V lost 4 bases, J lost 2 bases, and 11 bases lay in between. The length of the CDR3 is 15 residues. Germline CDR1 reads KGHDR; CDR2 reads SFDVKD. CDR3 residues: CATSEGTVPYNEQFF. The CDR3 region has the DNA TGTGCCACCAGTGAAGGGACTGTGCCCTACAATGAGCAGTTCTTC.

This clone was found a few times. The V and J genes are TRBV11-2 and TRBJ1-1; 9 bases line up with TRBD1. The CDR3 sequence is 17 residues long. V lost 5 bases and J lost 5; bases outside the gene matches: 15. Germline V gene sequence: CDR1 SGHAT, CDR2 FQNNGV. The CDR3 sequence is CASSTTNRGRVNTEAFF. DNA for the CDR3: TGTGCCAGCAGCACGACTAACAGGGGGCGCGTCAATACTGAAGCTTTCTTT.

This clone occurred once. J is TRBJ2-7 and V is TRBV9; D possibly corresponds to TRBD2 (6 bases). Trimming stripped 4 bases from V and 3 bases from J, with 17 bases between. This CDR3 comprises 15 residues. Germline-derived CDR1 and CDR2 are SGDLS and YYNGEE. Here the CDR3 DNA reads TGTGCCAGCAGCCCTTGGTCGGGGGTCAGCTACGAGCAGTACTTC. Amino acids: CASSPWSGVSYEQYF.

The rearrangement uses TRBV29-1 and TRBJ2-1, with 10 bases lining up with TRBD1. Germline V lookup: CDR1 SQVTM, CDR2 ANQGSEA. J gave up 14 bases and V 3 bases, and 7 bases lay outside the gene matches. The CDR3 is 12 residues long. Here the CDR3 reads CSVDRTGGGEFF. CDR3 in DNA: TGCAGCGTTGACCGGACAGGGGGTGGGGAGTTCTTC.

The V call is TRBV4-1, the J call TRBJ2-3; tentatively, D is TRBD1 (5 bases). Germline assignment: CDR1 MGHRA and CDR2 YSYEKL. V lost 0 bases, J lost 0 bases, and 10 bases lay in between. This CDR3 spans 16 amino acids. The CDR3 reads CASSQEGPPSTDTQYF. The CDR3 DNA follows: TGCGCCAGCAGCCAAGAGGGGCCCCCCAGCACAGATACGCAGTATTTT.

This chain connects TRBV27 to TRBJ1-4; D call uncertain. The CDR3 contains 15 residues. V shed 2 bases and J shed 8 bases, with 15 bases lying between them. Looked up from germline, CDR1 is MNHEY and CDR2 is SMNVEV (reference sequence). The CDR3 DNA follows: TGTGCCAGCAGTTTAACGGCGGCTTCGGGAGAAAAACTGTTTTTT. Translating gives CASSLTAASGEKLFF.

The V call is TRBV2, the J call TRBJ1-5, with TRBD1 as a possible D gene (5 bases). Germline values: CDR1 SNHLY, CDR2 FYNNEI. The CDR3 has 14 amino acids. V lost 3 bases, J lost 12 bases, and 18 bases lay in between. CDR3 region: CASSDEQGIQVQHF. DNA for the CDR3: TGTGCCAGCAGTGATGAGCAGGGTATACAGGTCCAGCATTTT.

The V and J genes are TRBV12-3 or TRBV12-4 and TRBJ1-3, with D unresolved. The CDR3 consists of 12 residues. V dropped 5 bases and J dropped 4 bases, with 6 bases sitting between them. In nucleotides, the CDR3 is TGTGCCAGCAGTATACAGGGAAACACCATATATTTT. Residues: CASSIQGNTIYF.

The chain employs TRBV5-5 and TRBJ2-1, with 10 bases lining up with TRBD1. The J segment lost 3 bases and the V segment lost 4 bases, leaving 4 bases of the junction unmatched. This CDR3 region has 15 residues. Germline lookup yields CDR1 SGHKS and CDR2 YYEKEE (reference sequence). The DNA of the CDR3 is TGTGCCAGCAGCAGTCGGGACAGGGGCTACAATGAGCAGTTCTTC. It codes for CASSSRDRGYNEQFF.

This rearrangement joins TRBV25-1 to TRBJ2-5; TRBD2 matches 14 bases. Germline V lookup: CDR1 MGHDK, CDR2 SYGVNS. The J segment lost 2 bases and the V segment lost 10 bases, leaving 9 bases of the junction unmatched. The CDR3 is 16 amino acids. CDR3 loop: CATQRGLAGGQETQYF. DNA of the CDR3: TGTGCCACCCAAAGAGGACTAGCGGGAGGACAAGAGACCCAGTACTTC.

V is TRBV5-8 and J is TRBJ2-3; D is ambiguous. Germline V CDR1 and CDR2: SGHTS, YDEGEE. V was cut by 1 base and J by 1 base, with 7 bases left in between. CDR3 length: 14 residues. The CDR3 DNA follows: TGTGCCAGCAGCTTGCAGGCAGGCACAGATACGCAGTATTTT. This gives the protein CASSLQAGTDTQYF.